This TCR beta chain was recovered during a study of blood T cells in healthy people across ages. For this clonotype: As yet, its antigen is unknown.

This CDR3 region has 15 residues. The ends were cut back, 6 bases at V and 0 bases at J, with 14 bases in the middle. Germline V gives CDR1 ENHRY, CDR2 SYGVKD. A sample-barcoded 5' primer and a J-beta primer mix were used in a second PCR of about 6 to 12 cycles. All cDNA molecules were each tagged by a template-switch adaptor with 12 random nucleotides. TCRdb recomputed calls from the 5' RACE reads with MiXCR, one row per CDR3 protein. The sample consists of 800,000 or so distinct CDR3 sequences, about 62% of them appearing once. Study-wide results and caveats: Measured against age, TCR beta diversity per million T cells decreased in a roughly linear manner. A strong correlation between TCR beta diversity and naive T cell percentage was seen. Estimates drawn from one million T cells were deemed to understate diversity.

This chain connects TRBV10-3 to TRBJ1-2; maybe TRBD1 (6 bases). Sequencing input: blood. The sequence was collected from a man aged 30 to 45 in good health. CDR3 bases: TGTGCCATCAGCCCTCAGGACAGAGCTAACTATGGCTACACCTTC. Protein sequence: CAISPQDRANYGYTF.